This T cell receptor (beta chain) was observed in a study of T-cell reconstitution after alpha-beta-depleted transplantation in children. The authors prepared the TCRbeta library with unique molecular identifiers. TCRdb ran MiXCR on the PCR reads and lists one entry per CDR3 protein. In the table there are about 300,000 distinct CDR3 sequences, 10% of which are singletons. The length of the CDR3 is 13 residues. Trimming removed 3 bases at V and 3 bases at J, with 5 bases between. Study-wide results and caveats: Reportedly, alpha-beta T cells present about two months post-transplant originated from several hundred expanded clones of graft origin. Counts and diversity of T cells one year after transplant came mostly from newly produced T cells.

This clonotype was seen at least ten times. Its antigen is currently unknown. The origin of this receptor is a boy in the first two years of life with acute myeloid leukemia, due to receive a stem cell transplant. The chain employs TRBV12-3 or TRBV12-4 and TRBJ2-2; D remains unclear. The input for sequencing was PBMCs, taken before TCRalphabeta/CD19-depleted stem cell transplant. DNA of the CDR3: TGTGCCAGCAGTTTCCGTTACACCGGGGAGCTGTTTTTT. Encoded protein: CASSFRYTGELFF.